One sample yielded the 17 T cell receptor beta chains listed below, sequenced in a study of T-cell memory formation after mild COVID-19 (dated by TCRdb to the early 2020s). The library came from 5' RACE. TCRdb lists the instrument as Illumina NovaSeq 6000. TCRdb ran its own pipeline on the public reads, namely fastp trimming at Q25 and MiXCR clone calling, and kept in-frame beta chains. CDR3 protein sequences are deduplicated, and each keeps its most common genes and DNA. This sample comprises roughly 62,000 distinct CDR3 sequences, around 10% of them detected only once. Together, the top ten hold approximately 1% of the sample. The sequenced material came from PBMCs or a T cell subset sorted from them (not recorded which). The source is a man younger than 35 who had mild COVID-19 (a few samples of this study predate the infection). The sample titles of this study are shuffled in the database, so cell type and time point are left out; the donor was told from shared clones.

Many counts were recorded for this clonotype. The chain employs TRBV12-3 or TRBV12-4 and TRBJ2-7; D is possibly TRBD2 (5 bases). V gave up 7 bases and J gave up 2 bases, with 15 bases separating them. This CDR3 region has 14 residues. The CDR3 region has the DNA TGTGCCAGCACTGCCGGGGTAGGTCCCTACGAGCAGTACTTC. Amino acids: CASTAGVGPYEQYF.

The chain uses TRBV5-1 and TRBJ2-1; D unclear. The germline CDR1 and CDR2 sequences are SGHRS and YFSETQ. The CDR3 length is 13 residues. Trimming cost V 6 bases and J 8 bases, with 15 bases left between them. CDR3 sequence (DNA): TGCGCCAGCACCCCGACGGCGGTGGATGAGCAGTTCTTC. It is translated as CASTPTAVDEQFF. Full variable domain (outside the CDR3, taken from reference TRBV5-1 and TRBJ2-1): KAGVTQTPRYLIKTRGQQVTLSCSPISGHRSVSWYQQTPGQGLQFLFEYFSETQRNKGNFPGRFSGRQFSNSRSEMNVSTLELGDSALYLCASTPTAVDEQFFGPGTRLTVL.

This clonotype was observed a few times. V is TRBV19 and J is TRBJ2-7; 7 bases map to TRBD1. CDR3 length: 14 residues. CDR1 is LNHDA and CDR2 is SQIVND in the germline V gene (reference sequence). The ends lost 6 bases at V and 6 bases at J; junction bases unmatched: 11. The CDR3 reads CASSDDRAAFEQYF. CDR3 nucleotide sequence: TGTGCCAGTAGCGATGACAGGGCGGCGTTCGAGCAGTACTTC.

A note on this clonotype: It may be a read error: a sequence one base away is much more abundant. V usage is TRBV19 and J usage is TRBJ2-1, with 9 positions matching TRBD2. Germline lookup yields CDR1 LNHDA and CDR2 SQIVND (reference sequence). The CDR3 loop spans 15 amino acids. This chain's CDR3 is CASSIRRGGRDDQFF. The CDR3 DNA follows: TGTGCCAGTAGTATCAGGCGGGGGGGCAGGGATGATCAGTTCTTC.

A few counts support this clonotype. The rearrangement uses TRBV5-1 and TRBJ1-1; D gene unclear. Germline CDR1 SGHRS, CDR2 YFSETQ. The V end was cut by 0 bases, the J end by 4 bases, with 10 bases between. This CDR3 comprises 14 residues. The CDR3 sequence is CASSLEDAGTEAFF. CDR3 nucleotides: TGCGCCAGCAGCTTGGAGGACGCGGGCACTGAAGCTTTCTTT.

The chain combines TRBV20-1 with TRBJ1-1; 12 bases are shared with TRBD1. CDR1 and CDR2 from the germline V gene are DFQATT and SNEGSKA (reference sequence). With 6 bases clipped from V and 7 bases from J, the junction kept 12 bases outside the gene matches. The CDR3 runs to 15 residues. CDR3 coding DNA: TGCAGTGCACAACCGGGACAGGGGGCTTTCGGTGAAGCTTTCTTT. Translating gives CSAQPGQGAFGEAFF.

CDR3 in DNA: TGCGCCAGCAGCCAATACCTTGGGGCAGGGGGAAACTATGGCTACACCTTC. Its translation is CASSQYLGAGGNYGYTF. The gene calls are TRBV4-3 and TRBJ1-2; 7 bases are shared with TRBD1. The CDR3 is 17 amino acids. The germline CDR1 and CDR2 sequences are LGHNA and YSLEER. V lost 2 bases and J lost 2; bases outside the gene matches: 11.

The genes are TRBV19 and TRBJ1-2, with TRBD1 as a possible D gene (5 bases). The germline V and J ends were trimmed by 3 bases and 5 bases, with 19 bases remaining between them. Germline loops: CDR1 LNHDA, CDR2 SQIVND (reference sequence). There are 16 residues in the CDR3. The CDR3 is CASSIIGGDSLYGYTF. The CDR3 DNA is TGTGCCAGTAGTATTATTGGAGGAGACAGCCTATATGGCTACACCTTC.

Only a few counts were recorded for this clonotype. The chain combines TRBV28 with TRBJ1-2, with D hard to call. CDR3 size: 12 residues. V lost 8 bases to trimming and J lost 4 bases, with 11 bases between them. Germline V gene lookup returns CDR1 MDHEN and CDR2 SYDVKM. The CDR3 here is CASSLGLYGYTF. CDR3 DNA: TGTGCCAGCTCTCTAGGGCTCTATGGCTACACCTTC.

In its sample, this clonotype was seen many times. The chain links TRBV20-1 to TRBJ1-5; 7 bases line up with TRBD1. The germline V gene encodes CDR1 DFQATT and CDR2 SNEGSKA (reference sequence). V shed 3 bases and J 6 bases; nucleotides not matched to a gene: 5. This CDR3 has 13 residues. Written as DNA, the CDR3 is TGCAGTGCTAGTGAGGGGGCCGGTCAGCCCCAGCATTTT. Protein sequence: CSASEGAGQPQHF.

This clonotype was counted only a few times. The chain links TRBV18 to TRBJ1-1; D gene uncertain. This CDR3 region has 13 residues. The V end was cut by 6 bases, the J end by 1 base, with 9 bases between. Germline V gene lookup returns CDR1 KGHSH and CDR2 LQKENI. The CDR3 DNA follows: TGTGCCAGCTCCGGCGCCGGGAACACTGAAGCTTTCTTT. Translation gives CASSGAGNTEAFF. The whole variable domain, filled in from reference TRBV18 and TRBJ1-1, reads NAGVMQNPRHLVRRRGQEARLRCSPMKGHSHVYWYRQLPEEGLKFMVYLQKENIIDESGMPKERFSAEFPKEGPSILRIQQVVRGDSAAYFCASSGAGNTEAFFGQGTRLTVV.

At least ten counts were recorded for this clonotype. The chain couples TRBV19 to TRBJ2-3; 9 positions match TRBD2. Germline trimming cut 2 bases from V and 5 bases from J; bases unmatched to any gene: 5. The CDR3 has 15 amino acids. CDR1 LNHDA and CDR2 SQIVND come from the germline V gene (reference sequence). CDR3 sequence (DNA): TGTGCCAGTAGTATAAGGCGGGGGGGCCTAGATACGCAGTATTTT. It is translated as CASSIRRGGLDTQYF.

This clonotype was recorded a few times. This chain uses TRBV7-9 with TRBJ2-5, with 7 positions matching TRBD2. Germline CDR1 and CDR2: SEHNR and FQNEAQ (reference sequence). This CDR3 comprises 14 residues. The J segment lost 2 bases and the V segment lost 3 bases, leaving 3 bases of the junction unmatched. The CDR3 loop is CASSFGGGQETQYF. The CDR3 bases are TGTGCCAGCAGCTTCGGCGGGGGACAAGAGACCCAGTACTTC.

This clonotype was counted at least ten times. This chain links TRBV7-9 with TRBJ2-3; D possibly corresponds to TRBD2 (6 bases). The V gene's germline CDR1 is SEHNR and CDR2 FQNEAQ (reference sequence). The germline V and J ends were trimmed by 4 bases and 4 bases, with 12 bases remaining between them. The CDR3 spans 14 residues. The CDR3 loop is CASSSSGPADTQYF. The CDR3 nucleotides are TGTGCCAGCAGCTCCAGCGGGCCCGCAGATACGCAGTATTTT.

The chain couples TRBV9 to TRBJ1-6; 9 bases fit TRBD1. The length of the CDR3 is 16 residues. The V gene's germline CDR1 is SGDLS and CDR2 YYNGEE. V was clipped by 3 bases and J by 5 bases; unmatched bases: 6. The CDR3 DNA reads TGTGCCAGCAGCGCCCGGACAGGGGCCGATAATTCACCCCTCCACTTT. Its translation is CASSARTGADNSPLHF.

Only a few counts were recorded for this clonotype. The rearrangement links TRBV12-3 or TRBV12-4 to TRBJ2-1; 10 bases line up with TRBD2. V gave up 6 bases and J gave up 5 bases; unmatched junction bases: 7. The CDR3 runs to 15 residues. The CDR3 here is CASRASGGPNNEQFF. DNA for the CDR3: TGTGCCAGCAGGGCTAGCGGGGGCCCTAACAATGAGCAGTTCTTC.

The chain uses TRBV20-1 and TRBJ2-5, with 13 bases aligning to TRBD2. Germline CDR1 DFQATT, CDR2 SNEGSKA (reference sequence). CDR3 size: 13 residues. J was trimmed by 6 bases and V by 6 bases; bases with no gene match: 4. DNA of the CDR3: TGCAGTGCCCGGACTAGCGGGGGACAGACCCAGTACTTC. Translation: CSARTSGGQTQYF.